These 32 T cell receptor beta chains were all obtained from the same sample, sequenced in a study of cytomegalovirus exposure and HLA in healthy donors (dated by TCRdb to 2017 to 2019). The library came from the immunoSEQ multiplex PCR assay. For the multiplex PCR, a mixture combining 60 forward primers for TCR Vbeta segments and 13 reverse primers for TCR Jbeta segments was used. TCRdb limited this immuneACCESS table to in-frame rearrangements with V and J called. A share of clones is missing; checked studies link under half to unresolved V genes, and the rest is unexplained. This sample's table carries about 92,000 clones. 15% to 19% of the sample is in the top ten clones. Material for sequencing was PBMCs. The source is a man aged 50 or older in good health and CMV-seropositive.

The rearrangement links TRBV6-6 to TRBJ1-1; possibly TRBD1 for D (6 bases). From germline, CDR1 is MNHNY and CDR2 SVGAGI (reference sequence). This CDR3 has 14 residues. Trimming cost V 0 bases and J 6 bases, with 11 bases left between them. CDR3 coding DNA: TGTGCCAGCAGTTACTCCCCTCGGACAGCTGAAGCTTTCTTT. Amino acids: CASSYSPRTAEAFF.

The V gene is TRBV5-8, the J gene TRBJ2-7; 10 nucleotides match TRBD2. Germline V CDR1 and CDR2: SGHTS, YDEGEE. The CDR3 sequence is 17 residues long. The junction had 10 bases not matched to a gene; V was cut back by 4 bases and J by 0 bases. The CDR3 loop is CASSPGIAGGSSYEQYV. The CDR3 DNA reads TGTGCCAGCAGCCCCGGGATAGCGGGAGGCTCCTCCTACGAGCAGTACGTC.

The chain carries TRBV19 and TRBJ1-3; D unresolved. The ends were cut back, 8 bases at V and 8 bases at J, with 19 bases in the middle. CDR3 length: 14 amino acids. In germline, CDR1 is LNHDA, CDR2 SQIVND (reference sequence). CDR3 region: CASHTGSSEYTIYF. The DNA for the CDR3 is TGTGCCAGTCACACCGGGTCCAGCGAGTACACCATATATTTT.

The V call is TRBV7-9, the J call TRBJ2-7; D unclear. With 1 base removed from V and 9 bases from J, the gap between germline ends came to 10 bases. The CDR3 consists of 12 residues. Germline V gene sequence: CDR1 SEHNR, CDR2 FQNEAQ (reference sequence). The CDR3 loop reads CASSLEVGGQYF. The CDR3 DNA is TGTGCCAGCAGCTTAGAAGTAGGCGGGCAGTACTTC.

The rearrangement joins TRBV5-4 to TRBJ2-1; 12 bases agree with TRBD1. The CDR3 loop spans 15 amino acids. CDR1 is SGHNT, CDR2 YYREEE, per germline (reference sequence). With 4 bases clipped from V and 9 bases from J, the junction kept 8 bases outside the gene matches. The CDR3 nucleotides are TGTGCCAGCAGCCACCGGGACAGGGGGCGGCCTGAGCAGTTCTTC. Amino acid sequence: CASSHRDRGRPEQFF.

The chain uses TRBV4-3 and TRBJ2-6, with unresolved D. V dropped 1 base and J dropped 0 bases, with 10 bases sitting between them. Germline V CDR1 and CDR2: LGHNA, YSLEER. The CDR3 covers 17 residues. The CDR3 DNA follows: TGCGCCAGCAGCCAAGGAGCAATCCTCTCTGGGGCCAACGTCCTGACTTTC. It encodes CASSQGAILSGANVLTF.

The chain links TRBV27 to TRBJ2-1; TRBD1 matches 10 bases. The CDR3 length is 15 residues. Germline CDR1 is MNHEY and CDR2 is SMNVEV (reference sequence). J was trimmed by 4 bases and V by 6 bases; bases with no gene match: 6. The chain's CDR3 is CASRRQGAKYNEQFF. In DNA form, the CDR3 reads TGTGCCAGCAGGCGACAGGGGGCGAAATACAATGAGCAGTTCTTC.

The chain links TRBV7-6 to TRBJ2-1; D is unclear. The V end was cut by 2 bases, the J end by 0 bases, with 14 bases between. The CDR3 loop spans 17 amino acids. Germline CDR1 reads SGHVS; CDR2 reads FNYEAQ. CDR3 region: CASSLFSRESSYNEQFF. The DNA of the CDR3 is TGTGCCAGCAGCTTATTTTCGAGAGAGAGCTCCTACAATGAGCAGTTCTTC.

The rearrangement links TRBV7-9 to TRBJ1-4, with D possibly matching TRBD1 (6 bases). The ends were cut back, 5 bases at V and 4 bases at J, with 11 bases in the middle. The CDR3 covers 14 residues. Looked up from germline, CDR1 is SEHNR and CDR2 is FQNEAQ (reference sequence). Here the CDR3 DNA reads TGTGCCAGCAGCCCAGGGGTTATTAATGAAAAACTGTTTTTT. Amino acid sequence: CASSPGVINEKLFF.

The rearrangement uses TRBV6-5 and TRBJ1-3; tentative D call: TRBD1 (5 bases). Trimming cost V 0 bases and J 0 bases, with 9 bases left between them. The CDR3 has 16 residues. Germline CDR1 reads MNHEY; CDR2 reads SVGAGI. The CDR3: CASSYSITGSGNTIYF. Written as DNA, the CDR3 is TGTGCCAGCAGTTACTCGATAACAGGCTCTGGAAACACCATATATTTT.

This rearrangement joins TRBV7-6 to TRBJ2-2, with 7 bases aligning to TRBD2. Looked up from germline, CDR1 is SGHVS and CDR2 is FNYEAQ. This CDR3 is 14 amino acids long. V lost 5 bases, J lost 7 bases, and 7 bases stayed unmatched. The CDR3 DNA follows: TGTGCCAGCAGCCCAACTAGCGTGGGCGGGGAGCTGTTTTTT. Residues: CASSPTSVGGELFF.

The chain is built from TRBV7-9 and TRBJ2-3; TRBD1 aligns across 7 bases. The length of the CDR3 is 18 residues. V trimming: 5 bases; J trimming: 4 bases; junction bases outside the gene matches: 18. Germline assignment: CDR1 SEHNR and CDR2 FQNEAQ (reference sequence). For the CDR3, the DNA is TGTGCCAGCAGCCAGAGGACAGGCTCGAGTGTGTTGGCAGATACGCAGTATTTT. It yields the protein CASSQRTGSSVLADTQYF. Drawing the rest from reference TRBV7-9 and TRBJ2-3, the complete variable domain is DTGVSQNPRHKITKRGQNVTFRCDPISEHNRLYWYRQTLGQGPEFLTYFQNEAQLEKSRLLSDRFSAERPKGSFSTLEIQRTEQGDSAMYLCASSQRTGSSVLADTQYFGPGTRLTVL.

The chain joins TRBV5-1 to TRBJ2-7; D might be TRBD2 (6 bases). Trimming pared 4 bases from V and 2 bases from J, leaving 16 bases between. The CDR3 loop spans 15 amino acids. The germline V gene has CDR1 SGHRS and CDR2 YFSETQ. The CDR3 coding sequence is TGCGCCAGCAGCCCCGGGGCGGGACCTACCTACGAGCAGTACTTC. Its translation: CASSPGAGPTYEQYF.

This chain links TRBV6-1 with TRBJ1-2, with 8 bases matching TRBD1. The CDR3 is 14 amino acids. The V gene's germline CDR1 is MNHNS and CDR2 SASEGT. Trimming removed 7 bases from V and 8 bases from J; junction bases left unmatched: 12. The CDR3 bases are TGTGCCAGCATCCCGGGACAGGATACGGGGGGCTACACCTTC. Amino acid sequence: CASIPGQDTGGYTF.

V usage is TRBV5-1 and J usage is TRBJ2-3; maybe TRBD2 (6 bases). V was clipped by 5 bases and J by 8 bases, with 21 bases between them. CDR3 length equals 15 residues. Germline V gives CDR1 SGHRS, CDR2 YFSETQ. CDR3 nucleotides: TGCGCCAGCAGGTTGAGGGACTCCGGGATTGGTACGCAGTATTTT. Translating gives CASRLRDSGIGTQYF. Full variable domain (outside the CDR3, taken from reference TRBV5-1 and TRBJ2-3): KAGVTQTPRYLIKTRGQQVTLSCSPISGHRSVSWYQQTPGQGLQFLFEYFSETQRNKGNFPGRFSGRQFSNSRSEMNVSTLELGDSALYLCASRLRDSGIGTQYFGPGTRLTVL.

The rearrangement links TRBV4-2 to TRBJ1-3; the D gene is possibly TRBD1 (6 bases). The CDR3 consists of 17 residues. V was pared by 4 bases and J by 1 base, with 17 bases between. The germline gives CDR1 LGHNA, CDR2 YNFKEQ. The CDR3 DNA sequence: TGTGCCAGCAGCCTCAGGGGCCAGTCGCCTTCTGGAAACACCATATATTTT. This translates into CASSLRGQSPSGNTIYF.

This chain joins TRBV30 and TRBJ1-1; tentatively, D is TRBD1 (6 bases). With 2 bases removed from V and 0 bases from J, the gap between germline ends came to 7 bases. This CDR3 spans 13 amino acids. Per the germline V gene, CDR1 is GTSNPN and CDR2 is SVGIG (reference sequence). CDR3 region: CAWSHRVNTEAFF. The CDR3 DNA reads TGTGCCTGGAGTCACAGGGTGAACACTGAAGCTTTCTTT.

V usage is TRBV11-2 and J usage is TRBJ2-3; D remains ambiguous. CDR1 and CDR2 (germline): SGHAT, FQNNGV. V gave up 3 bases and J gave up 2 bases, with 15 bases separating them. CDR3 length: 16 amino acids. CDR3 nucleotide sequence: TGTGCCAGCAGCTTTGTGACAAAGTCCAACACAGATACGCAGTATTTT. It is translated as CASSFVTKSNTDTQYF.

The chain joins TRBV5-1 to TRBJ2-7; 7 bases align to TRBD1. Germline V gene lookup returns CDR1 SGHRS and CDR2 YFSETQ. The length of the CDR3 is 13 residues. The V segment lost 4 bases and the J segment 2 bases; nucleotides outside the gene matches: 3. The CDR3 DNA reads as TGCGCCAGCAGCCCGGGGACAGCCTACGAGCAGTACTTC. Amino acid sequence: CASSPGTAYEQYF. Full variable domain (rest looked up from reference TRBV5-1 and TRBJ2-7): KAGVTQTPRYLIKTRGQQVTLSCSPISGHRSVSWYQQTPGQGLQFLFEYFSETQRNKGNFPGRFSGRQFSNSRSEMNVSTLELGDSALYLCASSPGTAYEQYFGPGTRLTVT.

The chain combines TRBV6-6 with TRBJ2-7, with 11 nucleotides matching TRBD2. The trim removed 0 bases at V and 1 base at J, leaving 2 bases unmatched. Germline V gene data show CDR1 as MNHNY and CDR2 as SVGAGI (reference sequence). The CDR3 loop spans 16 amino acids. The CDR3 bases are TGTGCCAGCAGTTACTCGGGGACTAGCGGTTCCTACGAGCAGTACTTC. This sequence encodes CASSYSGTSGSYEQYF.

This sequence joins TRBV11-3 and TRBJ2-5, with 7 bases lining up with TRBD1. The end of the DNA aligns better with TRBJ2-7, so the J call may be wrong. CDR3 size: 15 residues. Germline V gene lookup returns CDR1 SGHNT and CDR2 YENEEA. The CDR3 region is CASSAEGTAPYEQYF. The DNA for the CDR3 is TGTGCCAGCAGCGCCGAAGGGACAGCCCCCTACGAGCAGTACTTC.

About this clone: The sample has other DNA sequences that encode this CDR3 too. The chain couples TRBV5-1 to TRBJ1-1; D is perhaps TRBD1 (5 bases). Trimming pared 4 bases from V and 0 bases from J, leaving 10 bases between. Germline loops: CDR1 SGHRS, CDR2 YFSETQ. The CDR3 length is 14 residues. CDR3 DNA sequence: TGCGCCAGCAGCCCAGGGTCCTTGAACACTGAAGCTTTCTTT. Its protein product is CASSPGSLNTEAFF. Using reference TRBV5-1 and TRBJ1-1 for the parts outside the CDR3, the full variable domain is KAGVTQTPRYLIKTRGQQVTLSCSPISGHRSVSWYQQTPGQGLQFLFEYFSETQRNKGNFPGRFSGRQFSNSRSEMNVSTLELGDSALYLCASSPGSLNTEAFFGQGTRLTVV.

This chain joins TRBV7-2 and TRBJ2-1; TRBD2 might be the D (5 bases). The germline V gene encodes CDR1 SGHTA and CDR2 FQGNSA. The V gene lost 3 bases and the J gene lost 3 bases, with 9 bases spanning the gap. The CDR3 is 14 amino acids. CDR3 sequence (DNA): TGTGCCAGCAGCTTTTCGGGGATCTACAATGAGCAGTTCTTC. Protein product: CASSFSGIYNEQFF.

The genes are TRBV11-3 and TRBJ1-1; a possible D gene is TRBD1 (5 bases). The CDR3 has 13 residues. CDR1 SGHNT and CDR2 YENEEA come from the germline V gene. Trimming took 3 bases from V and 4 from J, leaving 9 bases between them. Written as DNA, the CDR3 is TGTGCCAGCAGCTTCACCAGGGCCACTGAAGCTTTCTTT. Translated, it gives CASSFTRATEAFF.

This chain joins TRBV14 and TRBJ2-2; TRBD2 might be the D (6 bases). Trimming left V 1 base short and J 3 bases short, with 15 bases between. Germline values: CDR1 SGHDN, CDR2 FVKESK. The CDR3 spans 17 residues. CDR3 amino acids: CASSQGWGRRHTGELFF. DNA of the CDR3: TGTGCCAGCAGCCAAGGCTGGGGGAGGAGACACACCGGGGAGCTGTTTTTT. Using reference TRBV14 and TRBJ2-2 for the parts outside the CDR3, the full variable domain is EAGVTQFPSHSVIEKGQTVTLRCDPISGHDNLYWYRRVMGKEIKFLLHFVKESKQDESGMPNNRFLAERTGGTYSTLKVQPAELEDSGVYFCASSQGWGRRHTGELFFGEGSRLTVL.

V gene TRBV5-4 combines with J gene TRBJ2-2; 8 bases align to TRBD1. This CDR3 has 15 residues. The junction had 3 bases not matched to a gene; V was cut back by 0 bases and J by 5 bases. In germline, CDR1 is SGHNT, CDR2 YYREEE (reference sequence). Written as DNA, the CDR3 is TGTGCCAGCAGCTTGGGGACAGGGATTACCGGGGAGCTGTTTTTT. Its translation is CASSLGTGITGELFF.

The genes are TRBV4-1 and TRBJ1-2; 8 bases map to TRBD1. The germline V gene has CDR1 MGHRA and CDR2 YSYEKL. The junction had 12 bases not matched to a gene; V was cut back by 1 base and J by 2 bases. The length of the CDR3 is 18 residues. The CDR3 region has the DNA TGCGCCAGCAGCCAAGCTGCTGCTGACAGGGGCCTGAACTATGGCTACACCTTC. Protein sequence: CASSQAAADRGLNYGYTF.

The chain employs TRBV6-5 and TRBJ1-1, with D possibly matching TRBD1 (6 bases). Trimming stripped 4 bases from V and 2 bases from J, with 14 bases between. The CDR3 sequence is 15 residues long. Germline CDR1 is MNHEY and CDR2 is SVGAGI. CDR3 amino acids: CASSWIGGSNTEAFF. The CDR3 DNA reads TGTGCCAGCAGTTGGATAGGGGGAAGCAACACTGAAGCTTTCTTT.

CDR3 amino acids: CASSYSPAGRSEKLFF. The DNA of the CDR3 is TGTGCCAGCAGTTACTCGCCGGCAGGGAGGAGTGAAAAACTGTTTTTT. The chain uses TRBV6-6 and TRBJ1-4; D is perhaps TRBD1 (5 bases). This CDR3 has 16 residues. Deletions cut 0 bases from V and 7 bases from J, with 15 bases between. CDR1 and CDR2 from the germline V gene are MNHNY and SVGAGI (reference sequence).

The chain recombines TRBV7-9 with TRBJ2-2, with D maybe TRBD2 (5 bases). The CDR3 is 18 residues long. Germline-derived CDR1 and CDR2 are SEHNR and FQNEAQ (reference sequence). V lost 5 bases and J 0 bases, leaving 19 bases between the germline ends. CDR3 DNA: TGTGCCAGCAGCGGAGGCGTCCCTAGACGTTCGAACACCGGGGAGCTGTTTTTT. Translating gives CASSGGVPRRSNTGELFF.

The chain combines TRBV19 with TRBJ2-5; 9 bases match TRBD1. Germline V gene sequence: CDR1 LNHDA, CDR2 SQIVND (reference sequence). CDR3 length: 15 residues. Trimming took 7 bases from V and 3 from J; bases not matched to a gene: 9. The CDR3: CASTDLGQGKETQYF. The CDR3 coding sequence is TGTGCCAGTACTGATCTGGGACAGGGAAAAGAGACCCAGTACTTC.

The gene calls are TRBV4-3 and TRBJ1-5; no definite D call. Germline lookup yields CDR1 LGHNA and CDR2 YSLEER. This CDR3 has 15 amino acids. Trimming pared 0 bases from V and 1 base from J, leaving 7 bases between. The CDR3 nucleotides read TGCGCCAGCAGCCAAGACCACTGGAGCAATCAGCCCCAGCATTTT. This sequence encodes CASSQDHWSNQPQHF.